This T cell receptor beta chain was found in a study of blood T cell repertoires in COVID-19. Study details: There were acute and convalescent COVID-19 samples, and they came from the United States, Italy and Spain. Sources were T cells, B-cell-depleted T cells, or PBMCs; the material itself was cDNA or gDNA.

The Seattle site enrolled patients during active infection and followed them longitudinally. This clone is a singleton in its sample. Other DNA sequences in the same sample also yield this CDR3. Authors' data handling: From reference gene primer amplification, estimates of nucleated cell counts were derived. Produced via immunoSEQ multiplex PCR; TCRdb's table is partial and in-frame only. V and J calls and clone size are copied from that table; D and trimming were computed from the DNA. Here the sample spans roughly 60,000 clones, roughly 83% being singletons. The CDR3 runs to 15 residues. With 10 bases clipped from V and 5 bases from J, the junction kept 10 bases outside the gene matches. CDR1 is LNHDA, CDR2 SQIVND, per germline (reference sequence).

The chain has TRBV19 and TRBJ1-5; 11 positions agree with TRBD1. Sequenced sample: peripheral blood. The clonotype originates from a man aged 55 to 69 with COVID-19, enrolled during active disease. The DNA of the CDR3 is TGTGCCATCCATGAGGGACAGGGGGTTCATCAGCCCCAGCATTTT. This codes for CAIHEGQGVHQPQHF.